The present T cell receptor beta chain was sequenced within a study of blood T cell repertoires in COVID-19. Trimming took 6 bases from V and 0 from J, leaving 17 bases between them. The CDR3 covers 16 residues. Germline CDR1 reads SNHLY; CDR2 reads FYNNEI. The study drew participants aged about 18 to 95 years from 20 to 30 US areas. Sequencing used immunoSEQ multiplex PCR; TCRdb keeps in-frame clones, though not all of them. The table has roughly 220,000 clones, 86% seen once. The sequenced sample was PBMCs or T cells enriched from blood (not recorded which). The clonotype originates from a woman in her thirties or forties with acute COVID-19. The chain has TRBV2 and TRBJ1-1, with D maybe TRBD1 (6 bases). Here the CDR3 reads CASRTTTGALNTEAFF. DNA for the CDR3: TGTGCCAGCAGAACTACGACAGGCGCCTTGAACACTGAAGCTTTCTTT.